Here is one T cell receptor (beta chain) with its context. The data belong to a study of blood T cells in healthy people across ages. The junction had 5 bases not matched to a gene; V was cut back by 4 bases and J by 2 bases. In germline, CDR1 is MDHEN, CDR2 SYDVKM. The CDR3 sequence is 15 residues long. Roughly 10 milliliters of peripheral blood were drawn from each donor. Samples each had at least 5 micrograms of total RNA extracted. Using a J-beta primer mix together with a sample-barcoded 5' primer, a second PCR was run for roughly 6 to 11 cycles. TCRdb re-analysed the 5' RACE reads in MiXCR, keeping a single row per CDR3 protein. This sample has some 900,000 distinct CDR3 sequences, with around 46% found just once.

The sequencing input was blood. This sequence originates from a man aged 25-40 years in good health. The chain uses TRBV28 and TRBJ2-3; 8 bases line up with TRBD1. The CDR3 bases are TGTGCCAGCAGTTCTCCAGGGGGCCACACAGATACGCAGTATTTT. Its protein is CASSSPGGHTDTQYF.